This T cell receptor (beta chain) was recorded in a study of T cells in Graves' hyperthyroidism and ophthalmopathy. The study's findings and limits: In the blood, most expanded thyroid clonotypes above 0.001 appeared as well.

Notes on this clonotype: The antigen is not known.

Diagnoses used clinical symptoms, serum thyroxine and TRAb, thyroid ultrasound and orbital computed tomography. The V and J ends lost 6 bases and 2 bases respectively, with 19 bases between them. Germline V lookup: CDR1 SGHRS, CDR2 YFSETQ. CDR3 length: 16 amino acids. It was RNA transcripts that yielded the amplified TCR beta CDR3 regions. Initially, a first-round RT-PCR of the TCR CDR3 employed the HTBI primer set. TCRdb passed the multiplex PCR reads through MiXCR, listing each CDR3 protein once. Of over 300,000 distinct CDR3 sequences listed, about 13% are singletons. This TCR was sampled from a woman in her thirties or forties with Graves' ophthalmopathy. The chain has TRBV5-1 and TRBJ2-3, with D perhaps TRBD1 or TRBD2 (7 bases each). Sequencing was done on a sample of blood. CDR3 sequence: CASTLRGRGLTDTQYF. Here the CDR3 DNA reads TGCGCCAGCACCCTCAGGGGGAGGGGGCTCACAGATACGCAGTATTTT. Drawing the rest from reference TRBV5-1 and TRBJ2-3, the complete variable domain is KAGVTQTPRYLIKTRGQQVTLSCSPISGHRSVSWYQQTPGQGLQFLFEYFSETQRNKGNFPGRFSGRQFSNSRSEMNVSTLELGDSALYLCASTLRGRGLTDTQYFGPGTRLTVL.